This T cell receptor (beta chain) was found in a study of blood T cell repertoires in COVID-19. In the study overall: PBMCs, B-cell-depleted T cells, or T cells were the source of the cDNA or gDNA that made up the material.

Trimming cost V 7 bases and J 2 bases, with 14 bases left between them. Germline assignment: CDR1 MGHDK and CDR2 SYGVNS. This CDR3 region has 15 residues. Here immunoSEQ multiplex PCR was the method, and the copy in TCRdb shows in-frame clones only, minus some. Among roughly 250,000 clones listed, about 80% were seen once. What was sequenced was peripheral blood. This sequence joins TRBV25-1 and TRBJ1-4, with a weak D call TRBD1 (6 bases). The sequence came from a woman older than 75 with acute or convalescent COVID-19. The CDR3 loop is CASKETGGTNEKLFF. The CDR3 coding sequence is TGTGCCAGCAAAGAGACGGGGGGCACTAATGAAAAACTGTTTTTT.